The next 25 T cell receptor beta chains were all read from a single sample in a study of blood T cell repertoires in COVID-19 (dated by TCRdb to about 2020). Receptor libraries were prepared by the immunoSEQ multiplex PCR assay. The clones in this table, taken by TCRdb from immuneACCESS, are in-frame only. Not every clone is retained; where verified, under half of the shortfall comes from an unresolved V gene, and the cause of the rest is unknown. The sample table shows nearly 95,000 clones, and about 87% are seen once. Clones ranked in the top ten supply roughly 7.1% of the sample. Material for sequencing was peripheral blood. The source of these receptors is a human donor with acute or convalescent COVID-19. The donor label of this sample is uncertain.

This chain connects TRBV18 to TRBJ1-1, with D maybe TRBD1 (6 bases). Germline V gives CDR1 KGHSH, CDR2 LQKENI. V was trimmed by 7 bases and J by 2 bases, leaving 11 bases between them. The CDR3 totals 13 residues. CDR3 in amino acids: CASFGQLNTEAFF. Written as DNA, the CDR3 is TGTGCCAGCTTCGGACAGTTAAACACTGAAGCTTTCTTT.

The J gene is TRBJ1-2, the V gene TRBV19; 10 bases align to TRBD1. Germline-derived CDR1 and CDR2 are LNHDA and SQIVND (reference sequence). Losses at the gene ends were 7 bases for V and 7 bases for J; bases not matched to a gene: 12. The CDR3 extends over 15 amino acids. Here the CDR3 reads CASTPPRTGGFGYTF. CDR3 DNA: TGTGCCAGTACCCCCCCCCGGACAGGGGGATTTGGCTACACCTTC.

J is TRBJ2-7 and V is TRBV27; 7 positions agree with TRBD1. The CDR3 consists of 13 residues. Germline CDR1 and CDR2: MNHEY and SMNVEV (reference sequence). Trimming removed 5 bases from V and 4 bases from J; junction bases left unmatched: 5. CDR3 residues: CASSIGTEYEQYF. CDR3 bases: TGTGCCAGCAGTATAGGGACAGAATACGAGCAGTACTTC.

V is TRBV9 and J is TRBJ1-3, with D unresolved. Trimming took off 0 bases at V and 0 bases at J, with 10 bases between the two ends. Germline CDR1 reads SGDLS; CDR2 reads YYNGEE. There are 16 residues in the CDR3. The CDR3 DNA reads as TGTGCCAGCAGCGTAGGGTGGAGTAGCTCTGGAAACACCATATATTTT. It codes for CASSVGWSSSGNTIYF.

The chain is built from TRBV20-1 and TRBJ1-6; D ambiguous. Trimming shortened V by 3 bases and J by 11 bases, and 11 bases separated the two germline ends. The CDR3 sequence is 12 residues long. Germline V lookup: CDR1 DFQATT, CDR2 SNEGSKA (reference sequence). CDR3 bases: TGCAGTGCTAGTCGGCCAGAGGCACCCCTCCACTTT. This gives the protein CSASRPEAPLHF.

The V call is TRBV5-4, the J call TRBJ2-5; D may be TRBD2 (5 bases). The CDR3 runs to 14 residues. Germline CDR1 and CDR2: SGHNT and YYREEE (reference sequence). Trimming took off 5 bases at V and 5 bases at J, with 16 bases between the two ends. The CDR3 is CASRRSTRSETQYF. The CDR3 DNA reads TGTGCCAGCAGGCGGAGCACTAGGTCGGAGACCCAGTACTTC.

The rearrangement links TRBV9 to TRBJ1-2; D gene unclear. V lost 3 bases to trimming and J lost 5 bases, with 17 bases between them. Germline loops: CDR1 SGDLS, CDR2 YYNGEE. The CDR3 sequence is 15 residues long. CDR3 DNA: TGTGCCAGCAGCGGTCGTTACGGTACTACATATGGCTACACCTTC. It translates to CASSGRYGTTYGYTF.

For this clone: Distinct nucleotide sequences in the sample also encode this CDR3. CDR3 loop: CAWSVRGNQPQHF. The CDR3 nucleotides read TGTGCCTGGAGTGTAAGGGGAAATCAGCCCCAGCATTTT. V usage is TRBV30 and J usage is TRBJ1-5; perhaps TRBD1 as D (5 bases). The CDR3 is 13 residues long. Trimming removed 0 bases at V and 4 bases at J, with 7 bases between. CDR1 and CDR2 from the germline V gene are GTSNPN and SVGIG (reference sequence).

This clone was seen only once. This chain connects TRBV5-1 to TRBJ2-5; no reliable D call. V was pared by 3 bases and J by 5 bases, with 17 bases between. Germline-derived CDR1 and CDR2 are SGHRS and YFSETQ. CDR3 size: 15 residues. The CDR3 nucleotides are TGCGCCAGCAGCTCCACCGGTGGGCAGTACGAGACCCAGTACTTC. This sequence encodes CASSSTGGQYETQYF.

The chain combines TRBV3-1 (or the pseudogene TRBV3-2) with TRBJ2-6; D gene ambiguous. This CDR3 is built from 17 residues. The germline V gene encodes CDR1 LGHDT and CDR2 YNNKEL (reference sequence). The V gene lost 0 bases and the J gene lost 0 bases, with 9 bases spanning the gap. The DNA of the CDR3 is TGTGCCAGCAGCCAAGATAGGAGAGGCTCTGGGGCCAACGTCCTGACTTTC. Encoded protein: CASSQDRRGSGANVLTF.

The rearrangement links TRBV23-1 to TRBJ1-1; D is perhaps TRBD1 (6 bases). TRBV23-1 falls under the ORF class, with uncertain function. V dropped 0 bases and J dropped 4 bases, with 9 bases sitting between them. The CDR3 runs to 14 residues. The CDR3 coding sequence is TGCGCCAGCAGTCAATCAGACAGGACCACTGAAGCTTTCTTT. As protein: CASSQSDRTTEAFF.

J is TRBJ1-6 and V is TRBV5-4, with a tentative D call TRBD1 (5 bases). The germline V and J ends were trimmed by 1 base and 10 bases, with 12 bases remaining between them. The CDR3 is 14 amino acids. Germline CDR1 reads SGHNT; CDR2 reads YYREEE (reference sequence). CDR3 sequence (DNA): TGTGCCAGCAGCTTGCGGGTGTCAGGGTCACCCCTCCACTTT. This sequence encodes CASSLRVSGSPLHF.

The V gene is TRBV11-2, the J gene TRBJ1-3; 7 bases align to TRBD1. The length of the CDR3 is 15 residues. V shed 3 bases, J shed 2 bases, and the junction held 4 bases outside the gene matches. The germline gives CDR1 SGHAT, CDR2 FQNNGV. In nucleotides, the CDR3 is TGTGCCAGCAGCTTGACAGGGACCCCTGGAAACACCATATATTTT. The encoded protein is CASSLTGTPGNTIYF. Complete variable domain (other parts from reference TRBV11-2 and TRBJ1-3): EAGVAQSPRYKIIEKRQSVAFWCNPISGHATLYWYQQILGQGPKLLIQFQNNGVVDDSQLPKDRFSAERLKGVDSTLKIQPAKLEDSAVYLCASSLTGTPGNTIYFGEGSWLTVV.

The V call is TRBV10-3, the J call TRBJ2-1; 10 bases align to TRBD1. This CDR3 contains 15 residues. Looked up from germline, CDR1 is ENHRY and CDR2 is SYGVKD. V gave up 7 bases and J gave up 7 bases; unmatched junction bases: 10. The CDR3 DNA sequence: TGTGCCATCACCATGGGACAGGGGATTCGGAATGAGCAGTTCTTC. Translated: CAITMGQGIRNEQFF.

This chain uses TRBV6-1 with TRBJ1-1; no clear D. V lost 2 bases and J lost 0, with 10 bases in between. This CDR3 contains 15 residues. Germline V gene data show CDR1 as MNHNS and CDR2 as SASEGT. The chain's CDR3 is CASSEFLELNTEAFF. DNA of the CDR3: TGTGCCAGCAGTGAATTTCTAGAATTGAACACTGAAGCTTTCTTT.

On this clone itself: Other DNA sequences within the sample encode an identical CDR3. The J gene is TRBJ2-7, the V gene TRBV7-9; a weak D match, TRBD2 (7 bases). Deletions cut 0 bases from V and 4 bases from J, with 10 bases between. The CDR3 is made up of 14 amino acids. From germline, CDR1 is SEHNR and CDR2 FQNEAQ (reference sequence). The CDR3 DNA follows: TGTGCCAGCAGCTTAGCGGGGGGGCCTTACGAGCAGTACTTC. This encodes CASSLAGGPYEQYF.

In its sample, this clone was seen a few times. The rearrangement uses TRBV7-2 and TRBJ1-6, with a tentative D call TRBD1 (5 bases). Looked up from germline, CDR1 is SGHTA and CDR2 is FQGNSA. The V end was cut by 5 bases, the J end by 16 bases, with 15 bases between. This CDR3 is built from 12 residues. Written as DNA, the CDR3 is TGTGCCAGCAGCCCCCCGGAGGGACCGCTCCACTTT. Translation gives CASSPPEGPLHF.

The J gene is TRBJ2-3, the V gene TRBV18, with D perhaps TRBD2 (5 bases). Germline V gene lookup returns CDR1 KGHSH and CDR2 LQKENI. This CDR3 has 20 amino acids. V was clipped by 1 base and J by 4 bases, with 27 bases between them. This CDR3 reads CASSPRRPEGKKCGSDTQYF. The CDR3 coding sequence is TGTGCCAGCTCACCACGCCGGCCTGAGGGAAAAAAGTGCGGATCAGATACGCAGTATTTT.

The chain employs TRBV28 and TRBJ2-7; TRBD2 matches 10 bases. CDR3 length: 16 amino acids. The germline gives CDR1 MDHEN, CDR2 SYDVKM. V shed 3 bases and J 7 bases; nucleotides not matched to a gene: 12. The CDR3 DNA sequence: TGTGCCAGCAGTTTTCTAGCTAGCGGGGGCCTGGGAGAGCAGTACTTC. This translates into CASSFLASGGLGEQYF.

This clone was detected only once. The chain combines TRBV7-6 with TRBJ2-1; maybe TRBD2 (7 bases). V was clipped by 5 bases and J by 2 bases, with 13 bases between them. This CDR3 contains 15 residues. Germline V gives CDR1 SGHVS, CDR2 FNYEAQ. CDR3: CASSPREGAYNEQFF. CDR3 bases: TGTGCCAGCAGCCCGAGGGAGGGGGCCTACAATGAGCAGTTCTTC.

This clone occurred a few times. The chain combines TRBV11-2 with TRBJ2-7; the match to TRBD1 covers 7 bases. V lost 1 base and J lost 2; bases outside the gene matches: 2. Germline V CDR1 and CDR2: SGHAT, FQNNGV. This CDR3 is built from 14 residues. The CDR3 protein is CASSLGQGTYEQYF. The CDR3 DNA is TGTGCCAGCAGCTTAGGACAGGGAACCTACGAGCAGTACTTC.

The chain combines TRBV28 with TRBJ1-6, with 9 bases lining up with TRBD1. Trimming removed 2 bases from V and 7 bases from J; junction bases left unmatched: 9. The CDR3 runs 17 residues. Germline lookup yields CDR1 MDHEN and CDR2 SYDVKM. The CDR3 reads CASSLGPLGTGNSPLHF. CDR3 bases: TGTGCCAGCAGTTTAGGGCCTCTTGGGACAGGGAATTCACCCCTCCACTTT.

The J gene is TRBJ2-1, the V gene TRBV19; weak D call: TRBD2 (7 bases). V lost 5 bases, J lost 7 bases, and 15 bases lay in between. CDR1 is LNHDA, CDR2 SQIVND, per germline (reference sequence). This CDR3 spans 14 amino acids. CDR3 coding DNA: TGTGCCAGTAGTCCGACACAGGGAGGGAATGAGCAGTTCTTC. Encoded protein: CASSPTQGGNEQFF.

The chain joins TRBV4-2 to TRBJ2-2; 11 bases agree with TRBD2. CDR3 length: 18 amino acids. V lost 1 base, J lost 4 bases, and 8 bases stayed unmatched. Germline CDR1 is LGHNA and CDR2 is YNFKEQ. The CDR3 reads CASSQGPSGGIGTGELFF. The CDR3 DNA sequence: TGTGCCAGCAGCCAAGGGCCTAGCGGGGGGATTGGCACCGGGGAGCTGTTTTTT.

This chain joins TRBV2 and TRBJ1-1, with a tentative D call TRBD1 (5 bases). This CDR3 is 15 amino acids long. Trimming left V 6 bases short and J 0 bases short, with 14 bases between. CDR1 is SNHLY and CDR2 is FYNNEI in the germline V gene. The CDR3 loop reads CASRKTPGLNTEAFF. CDR3 nucleotide sequence: TGTGCCAGCAGGAAAACACCAGGGTTGAACACTGAAGCTTTCTTT.